This T cell receptor beta chain was obtained from a study of OX40 agonist ivuxolimab in advanced cancers. Overall study context: Administration of intravenous ivuxolimab to patients occurred every 2 weeks at 0.01 to 10 mg/kg. Earlier anti-PD-1, anti-PD-L1 or anti-CTLA-4 therapy was permitted; roughly 37% had received some. Findings of the study overall: The study found that CD8+ T cells averaged more expanded clones than CD4+.

The study sampled blood at baseline, cycle 4 day 1, and cycle 7 day 1. The CDR3 is 15 residues long. CDR1 is MNHEY, CDR2 SVGAGI, per germline. Losses at the gene ends were 5 bases for V and 3 bases for J; bases not matched to a gene: 8. Some clones are missing from TCRdb's copy, which holds only in-frame ones; the method was immunoSEQ multiplex PCR. The data show some 60,000 clones, more than 80% seen once. As concerns this clone: Its antigen is still unknown.

The material was CD4+ or CD8+ T cells sorted from blood, obtained in a trial of the OX40 agonist ivuxolimab. The chain employs TRBV6-5 and TRBJ2-3; 7 nucleotides align to TRBD2. The receptor's source is an adult with an advanced solid tumor such as melanoma, head and neck, liver or kidney cancer. CDR3 nucleotides: TGTGCCAGCAGTCTTCGGAGCGGGAAGACAGATACGCAGTATTTT. Translation gives CASSLRSGKTDTQYF.